This TCR beta chain was found in a study of CD8+ T cells in alopecia areata. Treatment of the sample: oral pan-JAK inhibitor, 5-10 mg twice daily. V lost 6 bases, J lost 4 bases, and 14 bases stayed unmatched. Per the germline V gene, CDR1 is SGHAT and CDR2 is FQDESV (reference sequence). This CDR3 region has 16 residues. Sequencing templates came from extracted RNA that was reverse transcribed into cDNA. Assay used: immunoSEQ multiplex PCR; TCRdb lists only in-frame clones, some missing. The profile shows 150,000 to 200,000 clones, under 60% of them singletons. This clonotype was obtained from a human donor with alopecia areata. The chain employs TRBV11-1 and TRBJ1-1; TRBD1 agrees at 7 bases. The material was CD8+ T cells sorted from blood, obtained at week 24, from a patient treated with tofacitinib. As DNA, the CDR3 is TGTGCCAGCAGGGACAGGTTCGCTGGAAGTGGCACTGAAGCTTTCTTT. Amino acids: CASRDRFAGSGTEAFF.